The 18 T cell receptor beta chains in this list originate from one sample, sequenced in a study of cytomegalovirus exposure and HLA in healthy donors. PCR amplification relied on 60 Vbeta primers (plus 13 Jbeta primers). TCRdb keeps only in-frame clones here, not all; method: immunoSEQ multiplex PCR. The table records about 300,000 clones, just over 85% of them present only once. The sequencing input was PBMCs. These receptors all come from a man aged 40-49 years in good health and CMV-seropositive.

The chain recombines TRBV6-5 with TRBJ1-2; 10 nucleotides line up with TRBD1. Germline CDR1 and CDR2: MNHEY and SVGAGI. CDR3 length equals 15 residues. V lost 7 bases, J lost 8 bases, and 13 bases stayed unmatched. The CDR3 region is CASTNGGTGDGGYTF. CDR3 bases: TGTGCCAGCACTAACGGGGGGACAGGGGATGGCGGCTACACCTTC.

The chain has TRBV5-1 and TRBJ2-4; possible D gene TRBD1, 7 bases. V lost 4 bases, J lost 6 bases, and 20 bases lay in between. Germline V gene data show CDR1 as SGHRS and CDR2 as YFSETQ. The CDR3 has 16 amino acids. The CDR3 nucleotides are TGCGCCAGCAGCCTTGTCGGGGGACAGTATGGAAACATTCAGTACTTC. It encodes CASSLVGGQYGNIQYF.

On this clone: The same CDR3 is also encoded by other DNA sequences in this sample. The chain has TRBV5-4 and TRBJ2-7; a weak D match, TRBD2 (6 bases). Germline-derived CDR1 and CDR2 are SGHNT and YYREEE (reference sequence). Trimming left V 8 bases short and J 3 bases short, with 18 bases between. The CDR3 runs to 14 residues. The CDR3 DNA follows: TGTGCCAGTAGCCCGGTCGGGAGAAACTACGAGCAGTACTTC. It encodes CASSPVGRNYEQYF.

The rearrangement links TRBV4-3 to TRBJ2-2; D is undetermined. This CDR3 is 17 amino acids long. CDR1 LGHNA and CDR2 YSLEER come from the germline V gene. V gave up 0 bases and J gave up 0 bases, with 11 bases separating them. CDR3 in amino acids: CASSQDLGLANTGELFF. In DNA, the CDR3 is TGCGCCAGCAGCCAAGATCTAGGTCTTGCGAACACCGGGGAGCTGTTTTTT.

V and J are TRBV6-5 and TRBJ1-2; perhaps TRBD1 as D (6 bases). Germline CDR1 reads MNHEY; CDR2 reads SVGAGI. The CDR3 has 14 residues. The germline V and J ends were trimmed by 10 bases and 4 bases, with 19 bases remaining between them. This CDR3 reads CATSSGQQIYGYTF. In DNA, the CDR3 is TGTGCCACCTCGAGTGGACAGCAAATCTATGGCTACACCTTC.

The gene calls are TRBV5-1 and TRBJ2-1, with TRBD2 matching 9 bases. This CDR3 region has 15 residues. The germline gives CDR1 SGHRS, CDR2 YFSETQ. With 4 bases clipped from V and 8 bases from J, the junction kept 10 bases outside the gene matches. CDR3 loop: CASSPGTSFMDEQFF. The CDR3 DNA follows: TGCGCCAGCAGCCCCGGGACTAGCTTTATGGATGAGCAGTTCTTC.

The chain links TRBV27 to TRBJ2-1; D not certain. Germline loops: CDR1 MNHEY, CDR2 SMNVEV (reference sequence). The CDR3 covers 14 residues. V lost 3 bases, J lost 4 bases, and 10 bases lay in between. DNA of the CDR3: TGTGCCAGCAGTTTCCTCCCCCAGTACAATGAGCAGTTCTTC. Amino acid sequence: CASSFLPQYNEQFF.

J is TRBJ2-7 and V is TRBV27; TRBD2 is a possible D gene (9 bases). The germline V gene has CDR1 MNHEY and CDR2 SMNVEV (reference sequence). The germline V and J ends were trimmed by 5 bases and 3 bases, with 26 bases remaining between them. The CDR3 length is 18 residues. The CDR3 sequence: CASSPRTGRLAGYYEQYF. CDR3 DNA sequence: TGTGCCAGCAGTCCCAGGACAGGGAGGCTAGCGGGATACTACGAGCAGTACTTC.

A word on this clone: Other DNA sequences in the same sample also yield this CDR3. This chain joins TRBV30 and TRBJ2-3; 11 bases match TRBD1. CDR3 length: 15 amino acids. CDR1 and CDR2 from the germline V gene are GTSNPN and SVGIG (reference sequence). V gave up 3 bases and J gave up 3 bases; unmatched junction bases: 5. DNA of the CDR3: TGTGCCTGGAGCTCCGGGACAGGGGGTACAGATACGCAGTATTTT. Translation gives CAWSSGTGGTDTQYF.

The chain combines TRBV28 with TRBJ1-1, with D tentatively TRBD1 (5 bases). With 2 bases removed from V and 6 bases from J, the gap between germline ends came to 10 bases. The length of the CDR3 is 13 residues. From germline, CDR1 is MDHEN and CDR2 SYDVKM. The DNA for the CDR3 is TGTGCCAGCAGTTTAGCGGGGCTCGCTGAAGCTTTCTTT. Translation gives CASSLAGLAEAFF.

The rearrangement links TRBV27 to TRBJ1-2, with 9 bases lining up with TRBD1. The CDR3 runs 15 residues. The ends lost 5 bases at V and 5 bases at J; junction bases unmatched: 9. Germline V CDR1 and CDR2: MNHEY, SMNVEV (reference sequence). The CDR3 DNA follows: TGTGCCAGCAGTCGAACCGGGACAGGGTATTATGGCTACACCTTC. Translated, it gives CASSRTGTGYYGYTF.

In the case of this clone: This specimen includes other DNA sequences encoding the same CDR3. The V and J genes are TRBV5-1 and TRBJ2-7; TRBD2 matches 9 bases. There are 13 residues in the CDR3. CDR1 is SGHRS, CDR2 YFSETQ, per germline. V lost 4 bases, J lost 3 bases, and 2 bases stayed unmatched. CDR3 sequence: CASSLAGSYEQYF. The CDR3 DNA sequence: TGCGCCAGCAGCCTAGCGGGGAGCTACGAGCAGTACTTC.

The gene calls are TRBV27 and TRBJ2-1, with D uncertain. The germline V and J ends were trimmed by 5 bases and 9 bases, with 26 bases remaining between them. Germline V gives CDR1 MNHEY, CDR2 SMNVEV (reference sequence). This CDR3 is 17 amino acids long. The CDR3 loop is CASSPGKASLSVGEQFF. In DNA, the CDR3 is TGTGCCAGCAGTCCCGGTAAGGCTAGTCTTTCTGTCGGTGAGCAGTTCTTC.

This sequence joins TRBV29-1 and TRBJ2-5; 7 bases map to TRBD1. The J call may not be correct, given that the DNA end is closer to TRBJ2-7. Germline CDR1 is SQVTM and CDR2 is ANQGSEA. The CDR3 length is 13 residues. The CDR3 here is CSVGWDSDYEQYF. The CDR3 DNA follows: TGCAGCGTTGGCTGGGACAGTGACTACGAGCAGTACTTC.

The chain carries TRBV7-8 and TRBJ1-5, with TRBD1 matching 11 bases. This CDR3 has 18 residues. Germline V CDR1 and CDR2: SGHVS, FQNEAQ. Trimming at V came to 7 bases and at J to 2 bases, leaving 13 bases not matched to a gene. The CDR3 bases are TGTGCCAGCACCCTGAGGGACAGGGGGTTCTCCGGCAATCAGCCCCAGCATTTT. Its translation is CASTLRDRGFSGNQPQHF.

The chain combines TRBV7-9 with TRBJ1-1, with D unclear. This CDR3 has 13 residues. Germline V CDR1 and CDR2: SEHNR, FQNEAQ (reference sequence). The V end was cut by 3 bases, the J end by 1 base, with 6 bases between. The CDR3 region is CASSFSGNTEAFF. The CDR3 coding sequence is TGTGCCAGCAGCTTCTCAGGGAACACTGAAGCTTTCTTT.

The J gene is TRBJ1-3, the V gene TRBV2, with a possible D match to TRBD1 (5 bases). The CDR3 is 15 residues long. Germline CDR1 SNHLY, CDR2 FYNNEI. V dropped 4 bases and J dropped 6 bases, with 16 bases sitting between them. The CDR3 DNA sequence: TGTGCCAGCAGTGCGGTACGGACACCTGAAAACACCATATATTTT. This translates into CASSAVRTPENTIYF. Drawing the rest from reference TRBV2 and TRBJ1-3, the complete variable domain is EPEVTQTPSHQVTQMGQEVILRCVPISNHLYFYWYRQILGQKVEFLVSFYNNEISEKSEIFDDQFSVERPDGSNFTLKIRSTKLEDSAMYFCASSAVRTPENTIYFGEGSWLTVV.

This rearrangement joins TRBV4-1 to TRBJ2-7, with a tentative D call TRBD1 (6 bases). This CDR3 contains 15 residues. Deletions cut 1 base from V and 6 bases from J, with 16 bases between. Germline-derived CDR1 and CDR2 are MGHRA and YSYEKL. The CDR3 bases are TGCGCCAGCAGCCAAGTACCAGGGGTTTGGGGCGAGCAGTACTTC. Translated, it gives CASSQVPGVWGEQYF.